Sequencing of this T cell receptor (beta chain) was carried out in a study of cytomegalovirus exposure and HLA in healthy donors. In the PCR, 60 Vbeta and 13 Jbeta primers were used. Per the authors' pipeline: Counted up in a later analysis, unique TCR beta chains came to about 80 million, with around 10 million shared. The method was immunoSEQ multiplex PCR; TCRdb's version includes in-frame clones alone and lacks a portion of them. V, J and clone size were drawn from that table, and D and trimming were deduced from the DNA. The top ten hold approximately 3% of the sample, which has roughly 44,000 clones, around 85% seen once. Trimming left V 5 bases short and J 1 base short, with 8 bases between. This CDR3 has 13 residues. Germline CDR1 SEHNR, CDR2 FQNEAQ (reference sequence). This clone was counted between two and nine times.

The chain joins TRBV7-9 to TRBJ1-1, with D maybe TRBD1 (6 bases). Sequencing was done on a sample of PBMCs. The clonotype originates from a man over 45 in good health and CMV-seronegative. CDR3 amino acids: CASSGDKNTEAFF. The CDR3 DNA follows: TGTGCCAGCAGCGGGGACAAGAACACTGAAGCTTTCTTT. Complete variable domain (other parts from reference TRBV7-9 and TRBJ1-1): DTGVSQNPRHKITKRGQNVTFRCDPISEHNRLYWYRQTLGQGPEFLTYFQNEAQLEKSRLLSDRFSAERPKGSFSTLEIQRTEQGDSAMYLCASSGDKNTEAFFGQGTRLTVV.